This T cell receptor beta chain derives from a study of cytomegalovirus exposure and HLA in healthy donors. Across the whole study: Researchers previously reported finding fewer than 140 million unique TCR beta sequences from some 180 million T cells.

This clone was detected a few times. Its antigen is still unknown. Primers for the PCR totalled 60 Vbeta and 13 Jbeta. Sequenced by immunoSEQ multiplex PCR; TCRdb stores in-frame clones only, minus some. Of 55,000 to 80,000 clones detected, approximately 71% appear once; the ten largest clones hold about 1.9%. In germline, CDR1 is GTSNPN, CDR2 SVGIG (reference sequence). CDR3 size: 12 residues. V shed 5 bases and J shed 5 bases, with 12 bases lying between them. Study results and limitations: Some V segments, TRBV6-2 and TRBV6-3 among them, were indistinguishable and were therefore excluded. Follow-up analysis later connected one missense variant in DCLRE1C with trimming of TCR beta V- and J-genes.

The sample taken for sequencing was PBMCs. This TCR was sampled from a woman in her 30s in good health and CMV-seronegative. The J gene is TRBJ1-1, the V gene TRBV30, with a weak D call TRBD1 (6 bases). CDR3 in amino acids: CAWRGARTEAFF. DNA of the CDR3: TGTGCCTGGCGGGGGGCAAGAACTGAAGCTTTCTTT.